A selection of T cell receptor beta chains follows, all from one sample in a study of CD8 T cells in Susac syndrome. Each CDR3 protein is one row after TCRdb ran MiXCR on the immunoSEQ multiplex PCR reads. The sample contains 77,000 or so distinct CDR3 sequences, under 95% of which appear only once. Sequencing was carried out using CD4+ T cells from PBMCs. All receptors derive from a human donor with Susac syndrome. CDR3s include the opening cysteine and the closing phenylalanine or tryptophan. Size is stated for part of the rows, as once, few or many counts, or as a class when the clone is expanded.

size | length | V | CDR3
NA | 14 | TRBV6-2/TRBV6-3 | CASSSSGGPYEQYF
NA | 17 | TRBV28 | CASSLGRLGLADNEQFF
NA | 11 | TRBV6-4 | CASSLNQPQHF
NA | 15 | TRBV2 | CASSLRLQGANVLTF
once | 15 | TRBV23-1 | CASSLRTRLKEKLFF
NA | 16 | TRBV6-2/TRBV6-3 | CASNPQLGGGSETQYF
once | 12 | TRBV6-2/TRBV6-3 | CASSPRGDEQFF
NA | 15 | TRBV7-8 | CASSLEQASTDTQYF
NA | 15 | TRBV5-1 | CASSLEGTVAYEQYF
NA | 14 | TRBV29-1 | CSVVLAGVGETQYF
NA | 17 | TRBV19 | CASSDLHTILTLDGYTF
once | 11 | TRBV14 | CASSQEIEAFF
NA | 13 | TRBV12-3/TRBV12-4 | CASRPGFQETQYF
NA | 15 | TRBV5-1 | CASSLEPGGAETQYF
NA | 14 | TRBV5-6 | CASSSLRYAGTQYF
NA | 17 | TRBV5-6 | CASSLVGTGRNTGELFF
few | 14 | TRBV2 | CASSVGSSNQPQHF
NA | 19 | TRBV1 | CTSSQETSGRRHRTGELFF
once | 14 | TRBV20-1 | CSAYRQGTTYEQYF
NA | 13 | TRBV6-5 | CASSGSDVYEQYF
NA | 15 | TRBV28 | CASSPGGGRRTEAFF
NA | 17 | TRBV4-2 | CASSQVVISGRHYEQYF
NA | 11 | TRBV12-3/TRBV12-4 | CASSTTYEQYF
NA | 14 | TRBV6-2/TRBV6-3 | CASRRGGSRNEQFF
NA | 13 | TRBV6-5 | CASGRTDNQPQHF
NA | 17 | TRBV28 | CASRRGLAASLNYEQYF
NA | 14 | TRBV6-5 | CASSYGGPGQPQHF
few | 11 | TRBV14 | CASSLHNEQFF
NA | 13 | TRBV18 | CASSPQANTEAFF
NA | 16 | TRBV7-3 | CASSPQGLPSTGELFF
NA | 14 | TRBV7-2 | CASSLGLVGETQYF
NA | 15 | TRBV5-1 | CASSLNWRGTYEQYF
NA | 14 | TRBV6-5 | CASRPSGRGDEQYF
once | 16 | TRBV5-1 | CASSLEAQMRNSPLHF
NA | 16 | TRBV3-1 | CASSQGRGRGYNEQFF
NA | 13 | TRBV29-1 | CSVGEPSPGELFF
few | 16 | TRBV29-1 | CSVERVAGANTGELFF
NA | 13 | TRBV29-1 | CSVLGQGNDEQFF
NA | 15 | TRBV5-8 | CASSLGLHNTDTQYF
NA | 14 | TRBV2 | CASMTQGAPGELFF
NA | 12 | TRBV7-9 | CASSLQGPEAFF
NA | 18 | TRBV18 | CASSRTSGRALSYNEQFF
NA | 15 | TRBV19 | CASSLLMGLGYGYTF
once | 16 | TRBV20-1 | CSARDPSGTGVYGYTF
NA | 16 | TRBV5-6 | CASSRGQEGYYNEQFF
NA | 14 | TRBV12-3/TRBV12-4 | CASSPRIHDTEAFF
NA | 14 | TRBV5-1 | CASSLAPGAYEQYF
NA | 16 | TRBV11-2 | CASSLVGGRAPDEQYF
NA | 13 | TRBV7-9 | CASSSSSTDTQYF
once | 13 | TRBV7-8 | CASSSNRVNEQFF
NA | 18 | TRBV12-3/TRBV12-4 | CASSMFQGNLPSGNIQYF
NA | 15 | TRBV18 | CASSPSGQGVYEQYF
NA | 12 | TRBV7-2 | CASSLVRDTQYF
once | 14 | TRBV7-3 | CASSSLRGEDTQYF
NA | 12 | TRBV7-2 | CASSPGPGEQYF
NA | 16 | TRBV7-2 | CASSLDGTGGTGELFF